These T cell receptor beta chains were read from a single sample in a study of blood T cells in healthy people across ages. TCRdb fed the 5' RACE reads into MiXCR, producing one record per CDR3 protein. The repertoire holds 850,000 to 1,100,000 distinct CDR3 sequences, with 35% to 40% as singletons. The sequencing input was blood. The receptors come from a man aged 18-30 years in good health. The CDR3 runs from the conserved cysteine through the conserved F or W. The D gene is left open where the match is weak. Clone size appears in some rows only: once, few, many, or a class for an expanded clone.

TGCGCCAGCAGCCAAGATTTTAGGGGGGGCACTGAAGCTTTCTTT	CASSQDFRGGTEAFF	.	.	TRBJ1-1	TRBV4-1	15
TGTGCCAGCAGCATGGACCGTCAAGAGGTGTTTTTT	CASSMDRQEVFF	.	few	TRBJ2-2	TRBV7-2	12
TGTGCCATCAGTGGGACAAAACAGAACACTGAAGCTTTCTTT	CAISGTKQNTEAFF	.	many	TRBJ1-1	TRBV10-3	14
TGTGCCAGCAGTCATCGGGACAGATCGAAGGAGCAGTACTTC	CASSHRDRSKEQYF	TRBD1	.	TRBJ2-7	TRBV7-9	14
TGTGCCAGCAGCTTACCTAAATGGGACAGCTCCCTAGAGACCCAGTACTTC	CASSLPKWDSSLETQYF	TRBD1	.	TRBJ2-5	TRBV7-9	17
TGTGCCAGCAGCGGAGCCCACGAGCAGTTCTTC	CASSGAHEQFF	.	few	TRBJ2-1	TRBV9	11
TGCGCCAGCAGCCAAGATCTAGGCAGTTCTAGGGAAGCTTTCTTT	CASSQDLGSSREAFF	.	.	TRBJ1-1	TRBV4-3	15
TGCGCCAGCAGCCTCGGGAAGACTGGAGCTTTCTTT	CASSLGKTGAFF	.	few	TRBJ1-1	TRBV4-3	12
TGCGCCAGCAGCTGGGGTGCCCCTCAGACTGAAGCTTTCTTT	CASSWGAPQTEAFF	.	.	TRBJ1-1	TRBV5-1	14
TGCAGTGCCATGGGACTAGCGGGGGGTTCTAGCACAGATACGCAGTATTTT	CSAMGLAGGSSTDTQYF	TRBD2	.	TRBJ2-3	TRBV20-1	17
TGTGCCAGCAGCCGCTCGCAGGGGGCGTTTATTGAGCAGTACTTC	CASSRSQGAFIEQYF	TRBD1	few	TRBJ2-5	TRBV7-2	15
TGCGCCAGCAGCCAGATCCGGGACGGGCCCTACGAGCAGTACTTC	CASSQIRDGPYEQYF	.	.	TRBJ2-7	TRBV4-1	15
TGCAGTGCTAGAGATTATTGGGACATCCTTTCATCTAGCAATCAGCCCCAGCATTTT	CSARDYWDILSSSNQPQHF	.	.	TRBJ1-5	TRBV20-1	19
TGTGCCATCAGCCACAGCGAAGATGGCTACACCTTC	CAISHSEDGYTF	.	many	TRBJ1-2	TRBV10-3	12
TGCGCCAGCAGCGAAGGAAGCCAGGGGCTCCTCGAGACCCAGTACTTC	CASSEGSQGLLETQYF	.	few	TRBJ2-5	TRBV5-1	16
TGCGCCAGCAGCCAATCACAGGGTTCCGGGGAGCTGTTTTTT	CASSQSQGSGELFF	.	.	TRBJ2-2	TRBV4-3	14
TGTGCCAGCAGTTTTCCTAGCGGGGGGACCCTCCCCTACAATGAGCAGTACTTC	CASSFPSGGTLPYNEQYF	TRBD2	.	TRBJ2-7	TRBV27	18
TGTGCCAGCAGCCCCGACAGGGATAATCAGCCCCAGCATTTT	CASSPDRDNQPQHF	TRBD1	.	TRBJ1-5	TRBV2	14
TGTGCCAGCAGCATGGGACTAGACAATGAGCAGTTCTTC	CASSMGLDNEQFF	TRBD2	few	TRBJ2-1	TRBV9	13
TGTGCCAGCAGCTCGGGACTGGAAGGCTACAATGAGCAGTTCTTC	CASSSGLEGYNEQFF	.	few	TRBJ2-1	TRBV7-8	15
TGTGCCACCGAAGGGGCGGATGGCTACACCTTC	CATEGADGYTF	.	.	TRBJ1-2	TRBV24-1	11
TGTGCCAGCAGCCAAGAGTGGGTAAGGGGTTTCAATCAGCCCCAGCATTTT	CASSQEWVRGFNQPQHF	.	.	TRBJ1-5	TRBV4-2	17
TGTGCCAGCAGTCAGGGACAGACTCGGAGCTACACCTTC	CASSQGQTRSYTF	TRBD1	few	TRBJ1-2	TRBV12-3/TRBV12-4	13
TGCGTCGTTGGGACAGGGGTCGGCCAGCCCCAGCATTTT	CVVGTGVGQPQHF	TRBD1	.	TRBJ1-5	TRBV29-1	13
TGTGCTAGTGGTTTGCTCGGCACTGAAGCTTTCTTT	CASGLLGTEAFF	.	.	TRBJ1-1	TRBV12-5	12
TGTGCCAGCAGCTTCCACGACAGGGACACGGTCGAGCAGTACTTC	CASSFHDRDTVEQYF	TRBD1	.	TRBJ2-7	TRBV11-2	15
TGTGCCATCAGTGATAAGGACAGGGGTCACTACAATGAGCAGTTCTTC	CAISDKDRGHYNEQFF	TRBD1	.	TRBJ2-1	TRBV10-3	16
TGCGCCAGCAGCCAAGATCAGGGGGGTGGCACTGAAGCTTTCTTT	CASSQDQGGGTEAFF	TRBD1	.	TRBJ1-1	TRBV4-1	15
TGTGCCAGCAGCAGACAGTTAACGAAACTGTTTTTT	CASSRQLTKLFF	.	few	TRBJ1-4	TRBV12-3/TRBV12-4	12
TGCGCCAGCAGCCAAGGAGCCACAGGGTTTTCTGAAGCTTTCTTT	CASSQGATGFSEAFF	.	.	TRBJ1-1	TRBV4-1	15
TGTGCCAGCAGCCAAGTCCCGAAGGCGATTGGCTACACCTTC	CASSQVPKAIGYTF	.	.	TRBJ1-2	TRBV3-1	14
TGTGCCAGCAGCTTAGGCGGACAAGGGGAGTACTTC	CASSLGGQGEYF	.	.	TRBJ2-5	TRBV7-2	12
TGTGCCATCCAGGGTCCTGGAAACACCATATATTTT	CAIQGPGNTIYF	.	.	TRBJ1-3	TRBV10-3	12
TGTGCCAGCAACGACAGGGGGCTACGGGGCACTGAAGCTTTCTTT	CASNDRGLRGTEAFF	TRBD1	once	TRBJ1-1	TRBV6-2/TRBV6-3	15
TGCGCCAGCAGCCAAGGGACTTTGGATGGCTACACCTTC	CASSQGTLDGYTF	.	.	TRBJ1-2	TRBV4-1	13
TGTGCCAGCAGCTTAGGTCGACTAGCGGGGCCTATTGACAATGAGCAGTTCTTC	CASSLGRLAGPIDNEQFF	TRBD2	few	TRBJ2-1	TRBV7-8	18
TGTGCCAGCAGCTTAGGCGGGTACTGTGGCTACACCTTC	CASSLGGYCGYTF	.	.	TRBJ1-2	TRBV13	13
TGTGCCAGCAGCTTAATGTTGGCGACCCAGTACTTC	CASSLMLATQYF	.	.	TRBJ2-5	TRBV7-2	12
TGCAGTGCTAGAGGCCGGGCCGGATTAATAGGCACTGAAGCTTTCTTT	CSARGRAGLIGTEAFF	.	once	TRBJ1-1	TRBV20-1	16
TGTGCCAGCAGTTATTCGAGGAGGGGTCCTTACAATGAGCAGTTCTTC	CASSYSRRGPYNEQFF	.	.	TRBJ2-1	TRBV6-5	16
TGTGCCAGCAGCCAGGGACAGCATTACCAAGAGACCCAGTACTTC	CASSQGQHYQETQYF	TRBD1	.	TRBJ2-5	TRBV4-2	15
TGTGCCAGCAGCACCGGGACTGGGAACTACGAGCAGTACTTC	CASSTGTGNYEQYF	.	many	TRBJ2-7	TRBV12-3/TRBV12-4	14
TGTGCCAGCAGCACGACTAGCGGGGTCTCCTACGAGCAGTACTTC	CASSTTSGVSYEQYF	TRBD2	.	TRBJ2-7	TRBV11-2	15
TGCAGTGCTTCGCGGACCTCAACCACTGAAGCTTTCTTT	CSASRTSTTEAFF	.	few	TRBJ1-1	TRBV20-1	13
TGTGCCAGCAGCTTCCGAGGGGGCGACTTTAATGAGCAGTTCTTC	CASSFRGGDFNEQFF	TRBD1	many	TRBJ2-1	TRBV7-2	15
TGTGCCATCAGTGAGTCGATGGGGGGAAGGGCTGAAGCTTTCTTT	CAISESMGGRAEAFF	.	.	TRBJ1-1	TRBV10-3	15
TGTGCCAGCAGCTCCCGGGACAACTTTAACACTGAAGCTTTCTTT	CASSSRDNFNTEAFF	.	.	TRBJ1-1	TRBV7-9	15
TGCAGTGCTAGAGATGCAGGAAATGAGCAGTTCTTC	CSARDAGNEQFF	.	.	TRBJ2-1	TRBV20-1	12
TGTGCCAGCAGTTTTAGGCAGAACTACGAGCAGTACTTC	CASSFRQNYEQYF	.	few	TRBJ2-7	TRBV12-3/TRBV12-4	13
TGTGCCAGCAGGTTAGGACAGTTGGTGAACACTGAAGCTTTCTTT	CASRLGQLVNTEAFF	.	few	TRBJ1-1	TRBV6-1	15